The rows below give T cell receptor beta chains drawn from one sample of a study of blood T cell repertoires in COVID-19. Profiling relied on immunoSEQ multiplex PCR, and the TCRdb table lists in-frame clones only, not all of them. In the table there are 65,000 to 75,000 clones, roughly 89% of which are singletons. The sample taken for sequencing was peripheral blood. The receptors stem from a woman aged 50 to 65 with active COVID-19. CDR3s include the opening cysteine and the closing phenylalanine or tryptophan. The D gene is left open where the match is weak. The size field is filled for only some rows; it gives once, few, many or a size class.

size	D	V	J	DNA	CDR3
.	.	TRBV5-1	TRBJ2-1	TGCGCCAGCCAAGGGGGTTTTCCAGGATACAATGAGCAGTTCTTC	CASQGGFPGYNEQFF
.	.	TRBV5-1	TRBJ1-3	TGCGCCAGCAGCTTGGTTCCGGGGGACCTCTCTGGAAACACCATATATTTT	CASSLVPGDLSGNTIYF
.	.	TRBV14	TRBJ1-3	TGTGCCAGCAGCCAAGAAAGAGGGAGCATCGGCTTCTCTGGAAACACCATATATTTT	CASSQERGSIGFSGNTIYF
once	TRBD2	TRBV18	TRBJ2-3	TGTGCCAGCTCACCCGGGACTAGCGGGAGGGCTAGCACAGATACGCAGTATTTT	CASSPGTSGRASTDTQYF
.	TRBD2	TRBV3-1/TRBV3-2	TRBJ2-1	TGTGCCAGCAGCCAAGGAATCGGGACTAGCGGCAATGAGCAGTTCTTC	CASSQGIGTSGNEQFF
.	TRBD1	TRBV30	TRBJ1-1	TGTGCCTCTAGCCGGGACAGGGGATTACAAAACACTGAAGCTTTCTTT	CASSRDRGLQNTEAFF
.	TRBD1	TRBV5-6	TRBJ2-1	TGTGCCAGCAGCTCCGACAGGGGACGATCCTACAATGAGCAGTTCTTC	CASSSDRGRSYNEQFF
.	.	TRBV3-1/TRBV3-2	TRBJ2-5	TGTGCCAGCAGCCCGGGACTTCTAAGCTTGGGGACCCAGTACTTC	CASSPGLLSLGTQYF
.	.	TRBV21-1	TRBJ2-3	TGTGCCAGCAGCAAGACTAGCGGGAGACCGGGGGCAGATACGCAGTATTTT	CASSKTSGRPGADTQYF
.	.	TRBV2	TRBJ1-5	TGTGCCAGCACCATAGGACAGTCAAATCAGCCCCAGCATTTT	CASTIGQSNQPQHF
.	.	TRBV5-1	TRBJ2-1	TGCGCCAGCAGCACGACCCCACAGGGCCGGACCTACAATGAGCAGTTCTTC	CASSTTPQGRTYNEQFF
.	.	TRBV6-2/TRBV6-3	TRBJ1-6	TGTGCCAGCAGTTACTCGAGAGGGTCTAATTCACCCCTCCACTTT	CASSYSRGSNSPLHF
.	TRBD1	TRBV5-1	TRBJ1-1	TGCGCCAGCAGCGGACAGGGGTACACTGAAGCTTTCTTT	CASSGQGYTEAFF
.	TRBD2	TRBV5-1	TRBJ2-5	TGCGCCAGCAGCTTGGGCGGGAGCGGGACTAGTATCCAAGAGACCCAGTACTTC	CASSLGGSGTSIQETQYF
.	.	TRBV3-1/TRBV3-2	TRBJ2-1	TGTGCCAGCAGCCAAGTATTAGCATGGTTCTTC	CASSQVLAWFF